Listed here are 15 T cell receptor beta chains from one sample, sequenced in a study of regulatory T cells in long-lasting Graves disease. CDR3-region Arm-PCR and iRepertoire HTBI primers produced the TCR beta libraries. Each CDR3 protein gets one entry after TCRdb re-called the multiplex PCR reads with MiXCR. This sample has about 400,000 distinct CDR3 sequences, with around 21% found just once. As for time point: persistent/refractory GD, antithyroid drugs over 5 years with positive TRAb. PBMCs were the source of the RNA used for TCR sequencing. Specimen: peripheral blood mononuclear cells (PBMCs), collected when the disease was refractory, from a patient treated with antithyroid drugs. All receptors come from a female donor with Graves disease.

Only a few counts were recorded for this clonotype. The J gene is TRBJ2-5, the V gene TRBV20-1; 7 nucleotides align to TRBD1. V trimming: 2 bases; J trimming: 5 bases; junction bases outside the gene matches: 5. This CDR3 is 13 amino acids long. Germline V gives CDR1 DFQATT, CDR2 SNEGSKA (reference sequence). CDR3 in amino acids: CSARRGQIETQYF. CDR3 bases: TGCAGTGCTAGAAGGGGGCAGATCGAGACCCAGTACTTC.

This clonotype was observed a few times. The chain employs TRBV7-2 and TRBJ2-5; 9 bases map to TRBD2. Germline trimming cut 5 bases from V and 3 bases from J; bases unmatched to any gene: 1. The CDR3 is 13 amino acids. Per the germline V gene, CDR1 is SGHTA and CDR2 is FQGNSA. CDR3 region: CASSASGEETQYF. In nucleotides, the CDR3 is TGTGCCAGCAGCGCTAGCGGGGAAGAGACCCAGTACTTC. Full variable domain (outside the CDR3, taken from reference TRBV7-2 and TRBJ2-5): GAGVSQSPSNKVTEKGKDVELRCDPISGHTALYWYRQSLGQGLEFLIYFQGNSAPDKSGLPSDRFSAERTGGSVSTLTIQRTQQEDSAVYLCASSASGEETQYFGPGTRLLVL.

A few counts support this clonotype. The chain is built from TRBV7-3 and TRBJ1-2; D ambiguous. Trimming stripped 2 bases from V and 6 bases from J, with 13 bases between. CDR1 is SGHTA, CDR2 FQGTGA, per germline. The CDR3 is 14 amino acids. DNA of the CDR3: TGTGCCAGCAGCTTATTGCCGGTTGAGGATGGCTACACCTTC. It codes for CASSLLPVEDGYTF. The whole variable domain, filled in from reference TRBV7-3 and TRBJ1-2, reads GAGVSQTPSNKVTEKGKYVELRCDPISGHTALYWYRQSLGQGPEFLIYFQGTGAADDSGLPNDRFFAVRPEGSVSTLKIQRTERGDSAVYLCASSLLPVEDGYTFGSGTRLTVV.

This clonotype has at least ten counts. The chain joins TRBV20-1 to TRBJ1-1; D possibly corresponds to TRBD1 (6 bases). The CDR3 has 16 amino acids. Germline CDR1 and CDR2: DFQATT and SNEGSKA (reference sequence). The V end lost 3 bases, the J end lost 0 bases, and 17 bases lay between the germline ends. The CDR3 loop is CSARSGGESLNTEAFF. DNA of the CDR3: TGCAGTGCTAGGAGCGGGGGCGAATCATTGAACACTGAAGCTTTCTTT.

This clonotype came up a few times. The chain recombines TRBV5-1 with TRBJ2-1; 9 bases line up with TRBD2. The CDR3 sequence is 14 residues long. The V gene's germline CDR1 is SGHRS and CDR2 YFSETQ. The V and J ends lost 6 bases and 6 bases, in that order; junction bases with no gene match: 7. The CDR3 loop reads CASTVAGASNEQFF. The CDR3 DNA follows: TGCGCCAGCACCGTAGCGGGAGCGTCCAATGAGCAGTTCTTC.

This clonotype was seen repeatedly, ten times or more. The CDR3 DNA follows: TGTGCCAGCAGCCTAGGAGCGGGAGAGGGGAATGAGCAGTTCTTC. Its translation is CASSLGAGEGNEQFF. V gene TRBV11-2 combines with J gene TRBJ2-1; 8 nucleotides align to TRBD2. The V and J ends lost 5 bases and 7 bases, in that order; junction bases with no gene match: 10. The CDR3 loop spans 15 amino acids. The germline gives CDR1 SGHAT, CDR2 FQNNGV.

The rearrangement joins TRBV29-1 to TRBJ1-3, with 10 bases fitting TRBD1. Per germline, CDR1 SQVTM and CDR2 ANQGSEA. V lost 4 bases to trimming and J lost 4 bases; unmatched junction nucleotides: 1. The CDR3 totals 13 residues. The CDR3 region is CSVAGQGGNTIYF. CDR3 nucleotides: TGCAGCGTTGCGGGACAGGGGGGAAACACCATATATTTT.

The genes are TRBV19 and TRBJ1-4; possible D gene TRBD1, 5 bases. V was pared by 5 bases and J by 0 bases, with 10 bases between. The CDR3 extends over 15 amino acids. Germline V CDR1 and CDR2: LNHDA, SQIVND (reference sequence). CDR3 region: CASSASTATNEKLFF. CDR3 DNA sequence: TGTGCCAGTAGTGCCTCGACAGCAACTAATGAAAAACTGTTTTTT.

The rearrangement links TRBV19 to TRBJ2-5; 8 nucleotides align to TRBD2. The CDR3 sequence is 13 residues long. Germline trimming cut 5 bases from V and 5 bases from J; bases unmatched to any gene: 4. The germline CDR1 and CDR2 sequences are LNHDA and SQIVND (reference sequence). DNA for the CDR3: TGTGCCAGTAGTGCGGGAGGCTGGGAGACCCAGTACTTC. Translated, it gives CASSAGGWETQYF.

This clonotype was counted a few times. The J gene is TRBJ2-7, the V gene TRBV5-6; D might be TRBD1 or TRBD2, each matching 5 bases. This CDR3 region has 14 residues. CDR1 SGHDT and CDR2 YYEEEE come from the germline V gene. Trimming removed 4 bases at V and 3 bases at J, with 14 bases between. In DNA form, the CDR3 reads TGTGCCAGCAGCATGGGGGTAAGCAACTACGAGCAGTACTTC. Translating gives CASSMGVSNYEQYF.

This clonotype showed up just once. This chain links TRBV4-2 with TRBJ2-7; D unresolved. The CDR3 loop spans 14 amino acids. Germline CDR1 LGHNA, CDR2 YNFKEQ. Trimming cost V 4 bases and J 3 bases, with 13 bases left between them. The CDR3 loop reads CASSPSSVGYEQYF. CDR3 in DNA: TGTGCCAGCAGCCCCAGCAGTGTCGGCTACGAGCAGTACTTC.

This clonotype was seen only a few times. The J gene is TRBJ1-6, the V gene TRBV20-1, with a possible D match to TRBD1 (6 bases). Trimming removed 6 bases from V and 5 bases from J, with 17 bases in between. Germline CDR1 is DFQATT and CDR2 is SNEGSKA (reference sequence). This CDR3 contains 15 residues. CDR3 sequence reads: CSAPQRQADNSPLHF. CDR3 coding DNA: TGCAGTGCCCCGCAGAGACAGGCGGATAATTCACCCCTCCACTTT.

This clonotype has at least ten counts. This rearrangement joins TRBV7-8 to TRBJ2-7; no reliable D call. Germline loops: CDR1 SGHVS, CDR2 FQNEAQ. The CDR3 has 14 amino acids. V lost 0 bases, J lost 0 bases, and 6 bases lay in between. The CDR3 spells CASSLAEISYEQYF. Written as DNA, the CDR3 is TGTGCCAGCAGCTTAGCAGAAATCTCCTACGAGCAGTACTTC. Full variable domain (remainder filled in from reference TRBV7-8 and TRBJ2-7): GAGVSQSPRYKVAKRGQDVALRCDPISGHVSLFWYQQALGQGPEFLTYFQNEAQLDKSGLPSDRFFAERPEGSVSTLKIQRTQQEDSAVYLCASSLAEISYEQYFGPGTRLTVT.

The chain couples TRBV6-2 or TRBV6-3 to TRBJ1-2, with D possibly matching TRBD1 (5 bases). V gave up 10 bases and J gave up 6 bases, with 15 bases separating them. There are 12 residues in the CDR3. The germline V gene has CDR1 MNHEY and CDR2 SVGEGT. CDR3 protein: CAIPRGVDGYTF. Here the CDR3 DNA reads TGTGCCATACCTCGGGGGGTGGATGGCTACACCTTC.

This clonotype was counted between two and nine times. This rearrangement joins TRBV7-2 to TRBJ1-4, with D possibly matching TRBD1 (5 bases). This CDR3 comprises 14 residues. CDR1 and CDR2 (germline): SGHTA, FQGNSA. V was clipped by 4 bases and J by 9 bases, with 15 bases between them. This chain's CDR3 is CASSSGAGSQKLFF. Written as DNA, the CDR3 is TGTGCCAGCAGCTCTGGGGCAGGGAGTCAAAAACTGTTTTTT.